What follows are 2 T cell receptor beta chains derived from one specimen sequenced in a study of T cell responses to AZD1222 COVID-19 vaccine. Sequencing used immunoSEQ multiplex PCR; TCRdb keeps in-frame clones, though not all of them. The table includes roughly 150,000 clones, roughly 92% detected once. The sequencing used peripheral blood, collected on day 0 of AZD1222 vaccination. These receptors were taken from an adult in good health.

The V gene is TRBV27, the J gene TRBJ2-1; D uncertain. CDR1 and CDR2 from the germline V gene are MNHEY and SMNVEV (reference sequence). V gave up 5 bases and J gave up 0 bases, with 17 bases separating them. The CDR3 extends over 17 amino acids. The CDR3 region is CASSPPGGATSYNEQFF. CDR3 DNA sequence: TGTGCCAGCAGTCCCCCCGGCGGAGCCACCTCCTACAATGAGCAGTTCTTC.

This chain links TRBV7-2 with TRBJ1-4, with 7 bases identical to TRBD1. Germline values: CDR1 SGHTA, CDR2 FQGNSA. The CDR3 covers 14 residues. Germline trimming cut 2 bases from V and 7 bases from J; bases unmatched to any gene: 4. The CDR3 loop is CASSLQGVGEKLFF. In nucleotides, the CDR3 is TGTGCCAGCAGCTTACAGGGGGTGGGTGAAAAACTGTTTTTT.